Described below is a single T cell receptor (beta chain) sequence and its context. There is no known antigen for this receptor. Per-base qualities were not stored, and no clone one base away is much larger. This specimen's treatment or condition label, interpreted: allogeneic hematopoietic cell transplantation with graft depleted of TCRalphabeta T cells and CD19 B cells. The children who served as transplant recipients had been given grafts of TCRalphabeta/CD19-depleted allogeneic hematopoietic cells. The data were taken from a study of T-cell reconstitution after alpha-beta-depleted transplantation in children (dated by TCRdb to between 2015 and 2016). Notes on the research overall: T-cell immune reconstitution after TCRalphabeta/CD19-depleted allogeneic hematopoietic cell transplantation in children was quantitatively tracked in the study by means of TCR repertoire profiling. General conclusions and limits of the study: The high TCRbeta diversity at day 60 in some patients was ascribed to recipient T cells and intrathymic progenitors that had survived conditioning. Over the following months the frequencies of hyperexpanded clones went down, and after one year T-cell counts and TCRbeta diversity were mostly credited to newly produced T cells. Apparently early alphabetaT-cell count recovery about two months after transplant reportedly relied on only several hundred rapidly expanded clones derived from non-depleted graft cells.

From the germline V gene (reference sequence), CDR1 is DFQATT and CDR2 is SNEGSKA. From cysteine to phenylalanine, the CDR3 is 15 amino acids long. Only CDR3 DNA remains: 45 bases, in frame from the first base. Trimming removed 3 bases from V and 3 bases from J; the gene matches leave 9 bases unexplained. The library came from PCR. TCRdb names Illumina HiSeq 2500 as the instrument used. To normalize quantification of the TCRbeta repertoire, the TCR libraries were built with molecular barcoding that relied on unique molecular identifiers. Through fastp at Q25 and MiXCR, TCRdb rebuilt clones from the public reads, retaining in-frame beta chains. Each entry is one CDR3 protein sequence, shown with its most common DNA and genes. The sample profile shows a few hundred thousand distinct CDR3 sequences; under 30% of them were found once. The ten top clones hold around 2.5% of the sample.

The receptor comes from a girl aged 2-9 years with Fanconi anemia, due to receive a stem cell transplant. The V gene is TRBV20-1 and the J gene is TRBJ2-3, with 7 bases aligning to TRBD2. The input for sequencing was PBMCs, taken before TCRalphabeta/CD19-depleted stem cell transplant. The CDR3 sequence is CSASGRAIGTDTQYF. Read as DNA, the sequence is TGCAGTGCTAGTGGGAGGGCTATCGGAACAGATACGCAGTATTTT.